Listed below are T cell receptor beta chains from one sample, sequenced in a study of blood T cell repertoires in COVID-19. Clones were read by immunoSEQ multiplex PCR, and TCRdb kept only the in-frame ones, dropping some. The sample has about 76,000 clones, 86% seen once. Sequencing used peripheral blood. These receptor sequences come from a human donor in a cohort sampled during active COVID-19. Each CDR3 is given with its conserved first and last residue. Fields, in order: D gene, clone size, V gene, J gene, CDR3 DNA, CDR3 protein. The D gene is left open where the match is weak. Size is stated for part of the rows, as once, few or many counts, or as a class when the clone is expanded.

-	-	TRBV19	TRBJ2-1	TGTGCCAGTAGTATCAATCCCCGGCTAGCACAGACCTACAATGAGCAGTTCTTC	CASSINPRLAQTYNEQFF
-	-	TRBV2	TRBJ1-2	TGTGCCAGCAGTGTAACAGGGAATGGCTACACCTTC	CASSVTGNGYTF
-	-	TRBV2	TRBJ1-4	TGTGCCAGCAAGAACGGTGATAATGAAAAACTGTTTTTT	CASKNGDNEKLFF
-	-	TRBV5-1	TRBJ1-1	TGCGCCAGTAATAACCAGGGTGGTGGCACTGAAGCTTTCTTT	CASNNQGGGTEAFF
TRBD2	-	TRBV24-1	TRBJ2-1	TGTGCCACCAGTGACCAGACTAGCGGGGGGTGGGGTTACAATGAGCAGTTCTTC	CATSDQTSGGWGYNEQFF
-	-	TRBV24-1	TRBJ1-6	TGTGCCACCAGTGAGGCAAATTCACCCCTCCACTTT	CATSEANSPLHF
-	-	TRBV7-8	TRBJ1-1	TGTGCCAGCAGCGCAGGGGAGATCACTGAAGCTTTCTTT	CASSAGEITEAFF
-	-	TRBV28	TRBJ1-1	TGTGCCAGCAGTTCCGCTAGCACTGAAGCTTTCTTT	CASSSASTEAFF
-	few	TRBV27	TRBJ1-5	TGTGCCAGCAGTTTTATCCGGGATCAGCCCCAGCATTTT	CASSFIRDQPQHF
TRBD2	-	TRBV3-1/TRBV3-2	TRBJ2-1	TGTGCCAGCAGTCGGACTAGCGGGACCTTTATCAATGAGCAGTTCTTC	CASSRTSGTFINEQFF